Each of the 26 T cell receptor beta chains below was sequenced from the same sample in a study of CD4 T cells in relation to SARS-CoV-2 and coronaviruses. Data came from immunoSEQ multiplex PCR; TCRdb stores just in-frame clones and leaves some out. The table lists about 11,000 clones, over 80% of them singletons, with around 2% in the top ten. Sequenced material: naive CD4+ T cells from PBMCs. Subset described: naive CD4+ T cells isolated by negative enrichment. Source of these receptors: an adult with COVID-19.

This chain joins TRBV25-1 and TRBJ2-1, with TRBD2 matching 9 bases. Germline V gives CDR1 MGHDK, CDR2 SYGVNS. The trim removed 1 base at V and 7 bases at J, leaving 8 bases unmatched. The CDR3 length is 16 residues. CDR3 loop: CASSELGGGALNEQFF. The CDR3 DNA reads TGTGCCAGCAGTGAATTGGGCGGGGGGGCCCTAAATGAGCAGTTCTTC. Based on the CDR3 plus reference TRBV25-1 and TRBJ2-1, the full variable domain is EADIYQTPRYLVIGTGKKITLECSQTMGHDKMYWYQQDPGMELHLIHYSYGVNSTEKGDLSSESTVSRIRTEHFPLTLESARPSHTSQYLCASSELGGGALNEQFFGPGTRLTVL.

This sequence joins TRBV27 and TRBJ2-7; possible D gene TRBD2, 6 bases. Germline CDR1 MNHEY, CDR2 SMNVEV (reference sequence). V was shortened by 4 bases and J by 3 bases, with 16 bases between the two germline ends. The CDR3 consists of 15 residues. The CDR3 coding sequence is TGTGCCAGCAGTTCCGGGACTCCGAAGCGCTACGAGCAGTACTTC. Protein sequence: CASSSGTPKRYEQYF.

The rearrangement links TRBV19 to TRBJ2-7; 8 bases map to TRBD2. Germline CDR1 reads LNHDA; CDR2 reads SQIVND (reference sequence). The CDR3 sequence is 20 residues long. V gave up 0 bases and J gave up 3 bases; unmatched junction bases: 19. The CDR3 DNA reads TGTGCCAGTAGTATAGATCGGGGACTAGGGGAACTAGAATCCGGCTACGAGCAGTACTTC. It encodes CASSIDRGLGELESGYEQYF.

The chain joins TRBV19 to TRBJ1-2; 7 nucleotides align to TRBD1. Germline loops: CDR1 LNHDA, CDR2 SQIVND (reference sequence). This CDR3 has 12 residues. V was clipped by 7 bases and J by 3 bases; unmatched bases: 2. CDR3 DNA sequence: TGTGCCAGTAAAGGGGGCGACTATGGCTACACCTTC. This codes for CASKGGDYGYTF.

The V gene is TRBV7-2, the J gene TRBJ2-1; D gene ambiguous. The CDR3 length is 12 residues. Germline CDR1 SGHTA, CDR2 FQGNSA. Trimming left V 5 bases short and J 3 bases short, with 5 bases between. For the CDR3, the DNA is TGTGCCAGCAGCGCCTACTACAATGAGCAGTTCTTC. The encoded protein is CASSAYYNEQFF.

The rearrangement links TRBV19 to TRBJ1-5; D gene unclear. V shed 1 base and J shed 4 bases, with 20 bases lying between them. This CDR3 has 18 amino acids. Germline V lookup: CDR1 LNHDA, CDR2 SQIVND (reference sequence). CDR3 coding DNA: TGTGCCAGTAGTATAGGAGGAGGCGATTGGCGGGGAAATCAGCCCCAGCATTTT. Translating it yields CASSIGGGDWRGNQPQHF.

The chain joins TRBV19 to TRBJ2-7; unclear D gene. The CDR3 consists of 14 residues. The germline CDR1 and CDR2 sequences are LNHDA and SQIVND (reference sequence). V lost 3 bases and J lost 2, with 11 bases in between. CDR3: CASSMKGPPYEQYF. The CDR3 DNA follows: TGTGCCAGTAGTATGAAAGGTCCCCCCTACGAGCAGTACTTC.

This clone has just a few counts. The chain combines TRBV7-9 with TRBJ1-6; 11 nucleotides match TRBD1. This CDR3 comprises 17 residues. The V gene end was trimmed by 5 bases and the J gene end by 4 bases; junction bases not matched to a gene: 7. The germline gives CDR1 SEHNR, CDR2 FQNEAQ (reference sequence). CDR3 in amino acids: CASSLGQGAVYNSPLHF. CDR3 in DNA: TGTGCCAGCAGCCTCGGACAGGGGGCTGTATATAATTCACCCCTCCACTTT.

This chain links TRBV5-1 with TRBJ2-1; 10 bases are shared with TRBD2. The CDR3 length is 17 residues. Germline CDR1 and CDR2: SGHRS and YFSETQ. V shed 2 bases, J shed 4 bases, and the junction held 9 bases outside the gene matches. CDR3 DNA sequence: TGCGCCAGCAGCTTTTCCCCAGGTAGCGGGGGGTACAATGAGCAGTTCTTC. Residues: CASSFSPGSGGYNEQFF.

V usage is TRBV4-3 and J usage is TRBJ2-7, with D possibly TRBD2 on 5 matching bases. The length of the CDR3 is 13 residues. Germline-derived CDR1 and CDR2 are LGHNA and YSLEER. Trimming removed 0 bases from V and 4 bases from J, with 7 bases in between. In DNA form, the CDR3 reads TGCGCCAGCAGCCAAGATGGGGAGTACGAGCAGTACTTC. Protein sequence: CASSQDGEYEQYF.

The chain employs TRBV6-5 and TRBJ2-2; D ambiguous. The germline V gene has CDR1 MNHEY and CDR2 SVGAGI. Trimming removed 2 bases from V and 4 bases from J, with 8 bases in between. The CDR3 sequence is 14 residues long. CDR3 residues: CASSYDRRTGELFF. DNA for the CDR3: TGTGCCAGCAGTTACGATAGGCGCACCGGGGAGCTGTTTTTT.

CDR3 sequence: CASSPRETNEKLFF. As DNA, the CDR3 is TGTGCCAGCTCACCACGAGAAACTAATGAAAAACTGTTTTTT. The V gene is TRBV18, the J gene TRBJ1-4, with no clear D. The germline V and J ends were trimmed by 1 base and 1 base, with 4 bases remaining between them. This CDR3 has 14 residues. Germline V gene sequence: CDR1 KGHSH, CDR2 LQKENI.

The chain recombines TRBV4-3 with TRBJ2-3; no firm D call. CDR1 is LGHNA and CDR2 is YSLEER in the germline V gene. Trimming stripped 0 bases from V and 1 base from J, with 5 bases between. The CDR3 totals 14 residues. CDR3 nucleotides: TGCGCCAGCAGCCAAGATCCTGGCACAGATACGCAGTATTTT. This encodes CASSQDPGTDTQYF.

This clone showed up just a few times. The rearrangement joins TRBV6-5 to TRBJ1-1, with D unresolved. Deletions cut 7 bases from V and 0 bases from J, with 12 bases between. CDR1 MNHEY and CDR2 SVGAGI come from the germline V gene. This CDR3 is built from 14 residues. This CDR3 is CASKMGTLNTEAFF. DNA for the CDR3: TGTGCCAGCAAGATGGGAACACTGAACACTGAAGCTTTCTTT.

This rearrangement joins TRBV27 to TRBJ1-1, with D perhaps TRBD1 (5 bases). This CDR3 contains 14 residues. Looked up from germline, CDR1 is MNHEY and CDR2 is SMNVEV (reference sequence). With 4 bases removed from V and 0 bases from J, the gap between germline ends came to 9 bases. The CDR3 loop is CASSSRALNTEAFF. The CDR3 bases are TGTGCCAGCAGTTCCAGGGCACTGAACACTGAAGCTTTCTTT.

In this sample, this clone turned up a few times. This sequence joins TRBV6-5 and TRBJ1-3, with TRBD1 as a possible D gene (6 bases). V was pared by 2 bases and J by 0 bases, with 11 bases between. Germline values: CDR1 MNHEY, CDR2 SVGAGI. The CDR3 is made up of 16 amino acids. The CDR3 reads CASSYGGADSGNTIYF. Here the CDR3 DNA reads TGTGCCAGCAGTTACGGGGGGGCAGACTCTGGAAACACCATATATTTT.

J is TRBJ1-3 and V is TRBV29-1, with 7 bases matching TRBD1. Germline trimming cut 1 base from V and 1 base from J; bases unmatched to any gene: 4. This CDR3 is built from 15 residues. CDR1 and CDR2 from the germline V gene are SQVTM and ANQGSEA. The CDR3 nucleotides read TGCAGCGTTGAAGGACAGGGATTTTCTGGAAACACCATATATTTT. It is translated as CSVEGQGFSGNTIYF.

CDR3 residues: CASSSDLSSYNEQFF. In DNA form, the CDR3 reads TGTGCCAGCTCTAGCGACCTGAGCTCCTACAATGAGCAGTTCTTC. The V and J genes are TRBV6-5 and TRBJ2-1; D possibly corresponds to TRBD2 (6 bases). Trimming pared 8 bases from V and 0 bases from J, leaving 14 bases between. The CDR3 sequence is 15 residues long. CDR1 and CDR2 from the germline V gene are MNHEY and SVGAGI.

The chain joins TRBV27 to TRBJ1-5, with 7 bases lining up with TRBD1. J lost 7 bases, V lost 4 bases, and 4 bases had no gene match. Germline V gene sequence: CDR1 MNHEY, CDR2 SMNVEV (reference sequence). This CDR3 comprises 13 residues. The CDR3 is CASSSTGVQPQHF. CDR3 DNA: TGTGCCAGCAGTTCAACAGGGGTGCAGCCCCAGCATTTT.

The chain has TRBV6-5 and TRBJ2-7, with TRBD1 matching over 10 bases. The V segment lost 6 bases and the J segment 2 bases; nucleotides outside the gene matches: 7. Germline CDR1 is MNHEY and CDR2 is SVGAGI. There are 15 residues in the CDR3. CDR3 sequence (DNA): TGTGCCAGCAGCCCGGGACAGGGGCTCACCTACGAGCAGTACTTC. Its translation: CASSPGQGLTYEQYF.

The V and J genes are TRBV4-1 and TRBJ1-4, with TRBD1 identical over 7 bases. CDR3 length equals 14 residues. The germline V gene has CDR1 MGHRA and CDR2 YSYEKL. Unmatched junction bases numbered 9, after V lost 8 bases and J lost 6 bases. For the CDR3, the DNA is TGCGCCAGCCGAAGACAGGGCGCCGATGAAAAACTGTTTTTT. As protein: CASRRQGADEKLFF.

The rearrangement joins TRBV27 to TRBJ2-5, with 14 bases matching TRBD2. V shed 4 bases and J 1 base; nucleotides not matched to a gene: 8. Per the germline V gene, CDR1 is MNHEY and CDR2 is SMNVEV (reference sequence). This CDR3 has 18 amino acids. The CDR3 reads CASSSRLAGGLLQETQYF. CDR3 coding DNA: TGTGCCAGCAGTTCTAGACTAGCGGGGGGGTTGCTCCAAGAGACCCAGTACTTC.

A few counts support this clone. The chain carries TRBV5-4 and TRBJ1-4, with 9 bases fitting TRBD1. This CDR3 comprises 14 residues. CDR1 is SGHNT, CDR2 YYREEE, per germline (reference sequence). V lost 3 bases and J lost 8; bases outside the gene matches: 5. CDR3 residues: CASSYNRGLEKLFF. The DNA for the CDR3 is TGTGCCAGCAGCTATAACAGGGGGCTGGAAAAACTGTTTTTT.

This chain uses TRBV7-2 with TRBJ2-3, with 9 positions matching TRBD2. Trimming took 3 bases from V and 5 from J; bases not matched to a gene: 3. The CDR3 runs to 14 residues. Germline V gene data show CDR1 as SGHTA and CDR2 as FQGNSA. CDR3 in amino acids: CASSFAGGIDTQYF. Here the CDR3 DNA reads TGTGCCAGCAGCTTCGCGGGGGGGATAGATACGCAGTATTTT. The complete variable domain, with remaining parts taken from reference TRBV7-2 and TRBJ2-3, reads GAGVSQSPSNKVTEKGKDVELRCDPISGHTALYWYRQSLGQGLEFLIYFQGNSAPDKSGLPSDRFSAERTGGSVSTLTIQRTQQEDSAVYLCASSFAGGIDTQYFGPGTRLTVL.

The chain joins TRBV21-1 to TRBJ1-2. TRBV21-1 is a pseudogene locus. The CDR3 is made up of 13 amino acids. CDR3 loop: CASNRDGDYGYTF. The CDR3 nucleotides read TGTGCCAGCAACCGGGACGGGGACTATGGCTACACCTTC.

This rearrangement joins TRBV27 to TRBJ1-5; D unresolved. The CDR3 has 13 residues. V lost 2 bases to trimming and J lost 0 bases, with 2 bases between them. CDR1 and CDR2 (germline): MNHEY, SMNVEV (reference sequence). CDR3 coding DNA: TGTGCCAGCAGTTTACTTAGCAATCAGCCCCAGCATTTT. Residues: CASSLLSNQPQHF.